This T cell receptor (beta chain) was found in a study of cytomegalovirus exposure and HLA in healthy donors. Study-wide findings and caveats: A later analysis reported that several of the most significant clusters appeared to be linked to common viral pathogens, among them Epstein-Barr virus. Most TCR sequences proved rare, with some public TCRs found in many donors. As confirmed in vitro, a few CMV-associated chains were specific for CMV antigens.

Healthy bone marrow donors made up the cohort. Amplification used 60 Vbeta primers and 13 Jbeta primers. Assay used: immunoSEQ multiplex PCR; TCRdb lists only in-frame clones, some missing. Here the sample table reports tens of thousands of clones. Points on this clone: Its antigen is unknown.

The clonotype was recovered from a woman in her thirties or forties in good health and CMV-seropositive. The material sequenced was PBMCs.

As DNA, the CDR3 is TGTGCCAGCAGCTTACCTAGGGGTCCTTACGAGCAGTACTTC. This sequence encodes CASSLPRGPYEQYF. This chain joins TRBV7-3 and TRBJ2-7; possibly TRBD1 for D (5 bases). This CDR3 is built from 14 residues. V shed 2 bases and J shed 4 bases, with 12 bases lying between them. Germline V CDR1 and CDR2: SGHTA, FQGTGA.